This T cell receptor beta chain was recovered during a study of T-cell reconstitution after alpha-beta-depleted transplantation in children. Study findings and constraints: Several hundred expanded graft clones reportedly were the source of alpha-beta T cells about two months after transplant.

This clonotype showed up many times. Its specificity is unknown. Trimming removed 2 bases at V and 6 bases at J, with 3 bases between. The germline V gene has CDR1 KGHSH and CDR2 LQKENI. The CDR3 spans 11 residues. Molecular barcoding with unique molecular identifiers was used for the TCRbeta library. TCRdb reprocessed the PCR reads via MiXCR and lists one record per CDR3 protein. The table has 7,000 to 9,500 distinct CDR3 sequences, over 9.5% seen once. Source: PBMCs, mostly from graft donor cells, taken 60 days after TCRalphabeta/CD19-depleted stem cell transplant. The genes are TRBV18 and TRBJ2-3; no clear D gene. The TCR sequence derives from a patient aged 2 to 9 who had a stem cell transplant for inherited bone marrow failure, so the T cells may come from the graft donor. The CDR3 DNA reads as TGTGCCAGCTCACCAGGGGATACGCAGTATTTT. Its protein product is CASSPGDTQYF.